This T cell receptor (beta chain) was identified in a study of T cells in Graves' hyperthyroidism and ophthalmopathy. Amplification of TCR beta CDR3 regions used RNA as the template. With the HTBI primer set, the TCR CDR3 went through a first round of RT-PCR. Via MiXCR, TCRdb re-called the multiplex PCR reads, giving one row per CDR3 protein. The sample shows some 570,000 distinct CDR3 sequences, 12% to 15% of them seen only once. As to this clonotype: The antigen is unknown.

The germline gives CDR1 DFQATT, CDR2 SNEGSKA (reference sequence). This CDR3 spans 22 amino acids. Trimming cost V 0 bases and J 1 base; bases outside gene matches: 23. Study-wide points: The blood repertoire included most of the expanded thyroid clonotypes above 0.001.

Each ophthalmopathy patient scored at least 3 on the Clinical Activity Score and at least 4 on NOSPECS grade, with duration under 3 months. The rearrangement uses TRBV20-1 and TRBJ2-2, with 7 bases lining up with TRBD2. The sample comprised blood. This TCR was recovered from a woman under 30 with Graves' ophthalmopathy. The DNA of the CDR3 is TGCAGTGCTAGAGATCTGGGAACGACTAGCATACCTAGGGTCATGAACACCGGGGAGCTGTTTTTT. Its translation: CSARDLGTTSIPRVMNTGELFF.